A single T cell receptor (beta chain) is shown here with its context. What it binds is not known. The germline V gene encodes CDR1 DFQATT and CDR2 SNEGSKA (reference sequence). V was pared by 6 bases and J by 1 base, with 13 bases between. This CDR3 is 14 amino acids long. This sample stems from a study of response to subunit inactivated influenza vaccine. Study-wide results and caveats: The authors put forward the suggestion that each seasonal influenza vaccination may bring in only a limited number of new T cells.

One entry per CDR3 protein results from TCRdb running MiXCR on the RT-PCR reads. The sample consists of 550,000 to 600,000 distinct CDR3 sequences, approximately 12% of them appearing once. The chain links TRBV20-1 to TRBJ1-3, with D possibly being TRBD1 (6 bases). Sequences were derived from PBMCs from blood, sampled on the day of vaccination. This clonotype was sampled from a man aged 50-60 years who received an inactivated influenza vaccine. Here the CDR3 reads CSASTGTSGNTIYF. The DNA of the CDR3 is TGCAGTGCGAGTACAGGGACTTCTGGAAACACCATATATTTT.